Below are 20 T cell receptor beta chains sequenced from a single sample in a study of T cell repertoires in cytomegalovirus infection. Via MiXCR, TCRdb re-called the reads, giving one row per CDR3 protein. This sample has a few hundred thousand distinct CDR3 sequences, with 9.1% found just once. Material: PBMCs. The source is a human donor in good health (CMV status not recorded). Some clones in this sample may be carry-over from other donors' samples.

At least ten counts were recorded for this clonotype. The V call is TRBV7-2, the J call TRBJ2-7; possibly TRBD1 for D (6 bases). The V end lost 5 bases, the J end lost 4 bases, and 15 bases lay between the germline ends. The germline V gene has CDR1 SGHTA and CDR2 FQGNSA. There are 14 residues in the CDR3. CDR3 in amino acids: CASSPGAFEYEQYF. CDR3 DNA: TGTGCCAGCAGCCCAGGGGCCTTTGAGTACGAGCAGTACTTC.

The rearrangement uses TRBV13 and TRBJ1-2; D is ambiguous. This CDR3 has 12 amino acids. Germline V lookup: CDR1 PRHDT, CDR2 FYEKMQ (reference sequence). V was cut by 5 bases and J by 7 bases, with 11 bases left in between. Written as DNA, the CDR3 is TGTGCCAGCAGCACCATAGGACGTGGCTACACCTTC. Its translation: CASSTIGRGYTF.

This clonotype was found a few times. The genes are TRBV28 and TRBJ1-5; 9 bases align to TRBD1. The CDR3 is 13 amino acids. The V segment lost 11 bases and the J segment 4 bases; nucleotides outside the gene matches: 6. Per the germline V gene, CDR1 is MDHEN and CDR2 is SYDVKM. In nucleotides, the CDR3 is TGTGCCGGACAAGGGACAGGGAATCAGCCCCAGCATTTT. Protein sequence: CAGQGTGNQPQHF.

This clonotype was counted only a few times. The chain couples TRBV12-3 or TRBV12-4 to TRBJ1-5; D perhaps matches TRBD1 (5 bases). The V end was cut by 11 bases, the J end by 6 bases, with 23 bases between. The CDR3 is 15 residues long. The CDR3 nucleotides are TGTGCCTGTCGTTCAGGGCCCATCCCGACTCAGCCCCAGCATTTT. It codes for CACRSGPIPTQPQHF.

There are many counts of this clonotype. The CDR3 region is CASRGTGKTDTQYF. CDR3 bases: TGTGCCAGTCGGGGGACAGGGAAGACAGATACGCAGTATTTT. This chain connects TRBV28 to TRBJ2-3, with TRBD1 matching 9 bases. CDR1 is MDHEN, CDR2 SYDVKM, per germline. The CDR3 extends over 14 amino acids. V shed 9 bases, J shed 3 bases, and the junction held 7 bases outside the gene matches.

Comments on this clonotype: A much larger clone lies a single base off, so this may be a read error. The gene calls are TRBV7-2 and TRBJ1-5, with TRBD1 matching 7 bases. With 3 bases clipped from V and 9 bases from J, the junction kept 8 bases outside the gene matches. The V gene's germline CDR1 is SGHTA and CDR2 FQGNSA. The CDR3 runs to 14 residues. The CDR3 DNA reads as TGTGCCAGCAGCTTCCAACAGGGGATGCGGCCCCAGCATTTT. It encodes CASSFQQGMRPQHF.

This clonotype was observed a handful of times. The rearrangement joins TRBV20-1 to TRBJ2-7; 10 bases map to TRBD2. CDR1 and CDR2 (germline): DFQATT, SNEGSKA (reference sequence). The CDR3 has 14 residues. Germline trimming cut 6 bases from V and 7 bases from J; bases unmatched to any gene: 12. In DNA form, the CDR3 reads TGCAGTGCCCTCCGGTTGGGACTAGCGTGGGAGCAGTACTTC. Amino acids: CSALRLGLAWEQYF.

This clonotype was counted between two and nine times. This chain connects TRBV20-1 to TRBJ2-7, with a weak D call TRBD2 (7 bases). The CDR3 is 16 amino acids. In germline, CDR1 is DFQATT, CDR2 SNEGSKA (reference sequence). The ends were cut back, 3 bases at V and 2 bases at J, with 20 bases in the middle. The CDR3 protein is CSASPWGAGVAYEQYF. For the CDR3, the DNA is TGCAGTGCTAGTCCCTGGGGGGCGGGGGTCGCCTACGAGCAGTACTTC.

This clonotype was observed at least ten times. The chain employs TRBV7-2 and TRBJ2-7, with 11 nucleotides matching TRBD2. Germline V lookup: CDR1 SGHTA, CDR2 FQGNSA. This CDR3 comprises 15 residues. V shed 1 base and J 7 bases; nucleotides not matched to a gene: 6. DNA of the CDR3: TGTGCCAGCAGCTTAGAGGGACTAGCGGTAGGGGAGCAGTACTTC. Protein: CASSLEGLAVGEQYF.

There are a few counts of this clonotype. J is TRBJ2-6 and V is TRBV5-4; D tentatively reads TRBD1 or TRBD2 (5 bases each). V lost 2 bases and J lost 2, with 11 bases in between. CDR3 length: 16 amino acids. Germline CDR1 reads SGHNT; CDR2 reads YYREEE (reference sequence). CDR3 region: CASSFGAGTGANVLTF. For the CDR3, the DNA is TGTGCCAGCAGCTTCGGGGCCGGGACTGGGGCCAACGTCCTGACTTTC.

At least ten counts were recorded for this clonotype. The chain is built from TRBV7-2 and TRBJ2-3; D perhaps matches TRBD2 (6 bases). Germline V lookup: CDR1 SGHTA, CDR2 FQGNSA. The length of the CDR3 is 13 residues. V was cut by 5 bases and J by 6 bases, with 12 bases left in between. The CDR3, as DNA: TGTGCCAGCAGCCTTGGACTAATGGATACGCAGTATTTT. It specifies CASSLGLMDTQYF.

V usage is TRBV10-3 and J usage is TRBJ2-4, with D unresolved. The germline V gene encodes CDR1 ENHRY and CDR2 SYGVKD. The CDR3 length is 15 residues. Between the trimmed V and J ends, which lost 0 bases and 6 bases, there was a span of 12 bases. The CDR3 DNA is TGTGCCATCAGTGAGTCAAAGTTCCGCGGAAACATTCAGTACTTC. Translated: CAISESKFRGNIQYF.

This clonotype was seen ten or more times. The V and J genes are TRBV7-2 and TRBJ2-1, with TRBD1 matching 11 bases. Per germline, CDR1 SGHTA and CDR2 FQGNSA. Trimming cost V 1 base and J 9 bases; bases outside gene matches: 5. The CDR3 covers 15 residues. The CDR3 is CASSLVRTGGGEQFF. The CDR3 DNA reads as TGTGCCAGCAGCTTAGTTAGGACAGGGGGCGGTGAGCAGTTCTTC.

The chain combines TRBV27 with TRBJ2-3, with 9 bases identical to TRBD1. Germline V gene data show CDR1 as MNHEY and CDR2 as SMNVEV (reference sequence). This CDR3 comprises 18 residues. Germline trimming cut 5 bases from V and 2 bases from J; bases unmatched to any gene: 14. The CDR3 nucleotides read TGTGCCAGCAGTGCTCCTACGGACAGGGGCAAGTTCACAGATACGCAGTATTTT. Protein product: CASSAPTDRGKFTDTQYF.

The chain uses TRBV6-2 or TRBV6-3 and TRBJ1-1, with a weak D call TRBD1 (5 bases). The germline V gene encodes CDR1 MNHEY and CDR2 SVGEGT. V shed 2 bases and J shed 0 bases, with 16 bases lying between them. CDR3 size: 17 residues. CDR3 bases: TGTGCCAGCAGTTACACCCCTGGGAGGGGATTGAACACTGAAGCTTTCTTT. Translation gives CASSYTPGRGLNTEAFF.

This clonotype was picked up one time. The rearrangement uses TRBV20-1 and TRBJ1-2, with TRBD1 matching 7 bases. CDR1 DFQATT and CDR2 SNEGSKA come from the germline V gene (reference sequence). The trim removed 3 bases at V and 3 bases at J, leaving 10 bases unmatched. The CDR3 has 15 residues. The CDR3 region has the DNA TGCAGTGCTAGGAACAGGGGAATCGGTGACTATGGCTACACCTTC. Its translation is CSARNRGIGDYGYTF.

This chain links TRBV5-4 with TRBJ1-1; 8 bases are a match to TRBD1. This CDR3 is 18 amino acids long. The J segment lost 2 bases and the V segment lost 4 bases, leaving 16 bases of the junction unmatched. Germline CDR1 is SGHNT and CDR2 is YYREEE (reference sequence). The CDR3 region has the DNA TGTGCCAGCAGCCCGGGGGGGGCAGGGGGCTTGAAAAACACTGAAGCTTTCTTT. Translated: CASSPGGAGGLKNTEAFF.

DNA of the CDR3: TGTGCCAGCAGCCGGGCGACTGCAACTAATGAAAAACTGTTTTTT. Amino acids: CASSRATATNEKLFF. This rearrangement joins TRBV14 to TRBJ1-4; the D is unclear. Germline V CDR1 and CDR2: SGHDN, FVKESK. Trimming took off 4 bases at V and 0 bases at J, with 9 bases between the two ends. There are 15 residues in the CDR3.

This clonotype was picked up a small number of times. The rearrangement links TRBV18 to TRBJ1-5; 7 bases are a match to TRBD1. Per germline, CDR1 KGHSH and CDR2 LQKENI. The CDR3 length is 16 residues. The V and J ends lost 3 bases and 2 bases, in that order; junction bases with no gene match: 7. DNA for the CDR3: TGTGCCAGCTCACCGCCCCGCCAGGGGGGCAATCAGCCCCAGCATTTT. This codes for CASSPPRQGGNQPQHF.

This clonotype was seen many times. The V gene is TRBV28, the J gene TRBJ2-7, with a tentative D call TRBD2 (5 bases). Trimming removed 7 bases from V and 3 bases from J, with 19 bases in between. This CDR3 is 15 amino acids long. Germline V gene data show CDR1 as MDHEN and CDR2 as SYDVKM. CDR3 sequence: CASTPGGNMRYEQYF. CDR3 coding DNA: TGTGCCAGCACCCCCGGAGGTAACATGCGCTACGAGCAGTACTTC. The full variable domain, with the rest looked up from reference TRBV28 and TRBJ2-7, is DVKVTQSSRYLVKRTGEKVFLECVQDMDHENMFWYRQDPGLGLRLIYFSYDVKMKEKGDIPEGYSVSREKKERFSLILESASTNQTSMYLCASTPGGNMRYEQYFGPGTRLTVT.